One sample yielded the 17 T cell receptor beta chains listed below, sequenced in a study of control samples from healthy donors and cancer patients. Profiled with immunoSEQ multiplex PCR; TCRdb holds only in-frame clones, not every one. The repertoire consists of 140,000 or so clones, with roughly 89% occurring once and the leading ten covering around 4.6%. Sequenced sample: blood. These receptors were obtained from a man aged 25 to 40 in good health.

The rearrangement joins TRBV9 to TRBJ2-2; 9 bases match TRBD1. CDR1 and CDR2 from the germline V gene are SGDLS and YYNGEE. Trimming removed 4 bases from V and 6 bases from J; junction bases left unmatched: 4. The CDR3 consists of 14 residues. The CDR3 here is CASSLRTGAGELFF. DNA of the CDR3: TGTGCCAGCAGCTTAAGGACAGGGGCCGGGGAGCTGTTTTTT.

This clone was recorded once. V usage is TRBV15 and J usage is TRBJ2-1; D possibly corresponds to TRBD2 (7 bases). The V end was cut by 0 bases, the J end by 4 bases, with 16 bases between. Germline V gene sequence: CDR1 LNHNV, CDR2 YYDKDF (reference sequence). The CDR3 runs 17 residues. The CDR3 sequence: CATSREGAGAAYNEQFF. The DNA of the CDR3 is TGTGCCACCAGCAGAGAGGGGGCGGGAGCCGCATACAATGAGCAGTTCTTC.

The chain uses TRBV4-3 and TRBJ1-4; 9 nucleotides line up with TRBD1. The germline CDR1 and CDR2 sequences are LGHNA and YSLEER. The trim removed 6 bases at V and 7 bases at J, leaving 6 bases unmatched. The CDR3 has 14 residues. CDR3 in amino acids: CASRRTGEGEKLFF. In nucleotides, the CDR3 is TGCGCCAGCAGACGGACAGGGGAGGGTGAAAAACTGTTTTTT.

CDR3 in DNA: TGCGCCAGCAGCCAAGATACGGCCAGTGAGTATCGTGAGCAGTTCTTC. This encodes CASSQDTASEYREQFF. The genes are TRBV4-3 and TRBJ2-1, with D unresolved. Germline V gene lookup returns CDR1 LGHNA and CDR2 YSLEER. The V gene lost 0 bases and the J gene lost 9 bases, with 18 bases spanning the gap. The CDR3 contains 16 residues.

The genes are TRBV14 and TRBJ2-7, with TRBD1 matching over 9 bases. The CDR3 sequence is 14 residues long. Germline V gene lookup returns CDR1 SGHDN and CDR2 FVKESK. V shed 3 bases and J 2 bases; nucleotides not matched to a gene: 2. The CDR3 DNA is TGTGCCAGCAGCCAGGGGACAGGGACCTACGAGCAGTACTTC. The encoded protein is CASSQGTGTYEQYF. Together with reference TRBV14 and TRBJ2-7, the CDR3 gives the full variable domain: EAGVTQFPSHSVIEKGQTVTLRCDPISGHDNLYWYRRVMGKEIKFLLHFVKESKQDESGMPNNRFLAERTGGTYSTLKVQPAELEDSGVYFCASSQGTGTYEQYFGPGTRLTVT.

The rearrangement uses TRBV24-1 and TRBJ2-2; no firm D call. The germline V gene encodes CDR1 KGHDR and CDR2 SFDVKD. V lost 0 bases and J 6 bases, leaving 1 base between the germline ends. CDR3 length equals 12 residues. The CDR3 nucleotides are TGTGCCACCAGTGATTTGCCCGGGGAGCTGTTTTTT. It encodes CATSDLPGELFF.

The chain recombines TRBV3-1 (or the pseudogene TRBV3-2) with TRBJ2-3; 11 positions agree with TRBD2. Germline loops: CDR1 LGHDT, CDR2 YNNKEL (reference sequence). The ends lost 4 bases at V and 4 bases at J; junction bases unmatched: 7. This CDR3 has 16 amino acids. Here the CDR3 reads CASSPASGRFSDTQYF. The CDR3 region has the DNA TGTGCCAGCAGCCCAGCTAGCGGGAGGTTTTCAGATACGCAGTATTTT.

This chain joins TRBV27 and TRBJ1-2; 10 nucleotides line up with TRBD1. CDR3 length: 15 residues. The V segment lost 5 bases and the J segment 4 bases; nucleotides outside the gene matches: 7. The germline V gene has CDR1 MNHEY and CDR2 SMNVEV (reference sequence). CDR3: CASSARQGALYGYTF. The CDR3 DNA reads TGTGCCAGCAGTGCCCGACAGGGGGCTCTCTATGGCTACACCTTC.

This clone was counted only a few times. The chain's CDR3 is CATSVGTVNQPQHF. DNA for the CDR3: TGTGCCACCAGTGTAGGGACAGTCAATCAGCCCCAGCATTTT. The chain couples TRBV24-1 to TRBJ1-5; TRBD1 matches at 7 bases. Germline V gene lookup returns CDR1 KGHDR and CDR2 SFDVKD. The CDR3 is 14 residues long. The V segment lost 5 bases and the J segment 3 bases; nucleotides outside the gene matches: 3.

The chain combines TRBV5-4 with TRBJ2-7; 8 positions agree with TRBD1. CDR1 SGHNT and CDR2 YYREEE come from the germline V gene (reference sequence). The length of the CDR3 is 16 residues. Trimming removed 4 bases from V and 2 bases from J; junction bases left unmatched: 11. This CDR3 is CASSPLAGQGPYEQYF. The CDR3 nucleotides read TGTGCCAGCAGCCCGCTGGCAGGACAGGGCCCCTACGAGCAGTACTTC.

The chain is built from TRBV18 and TRBJ2-1; 11 bases map to TRBD2. J gave up 0 bases and V 0 bases, and 4 bases lay outside the gene matches. Germline CDR1 KGHSH, CDR2 LQKENI. This CDR3 contains 18 residues. CDR3 region: CASSPPTSGASSYNEQFF. The CDR3 DNA reads as TGTGCCAGCTCACCACCGACTAGCGGGGCGAGCTCCTACAATGAGCAGTTCTTC.

The chain uses TRBV7-9 and TRBJ2-7; the match to TRBD1 covers 8 bases. Germline CDR1 reads SEHNR; CDR2 reads FQNEAQ (reference sequence). Losses at the gene ends were 10 bases for V and 2 bases for J; bases not matched to a gene: 13. The CDR3 is 15 amino acids. The CDR3 sequence: CATSHTDRVAYEQYF. CDR3 coding DNA: TGTGCCACCTCGCACACGGACAGGGTAGCCTACGAGCAGTACTTC.

The rearrangement joins TRBV11-3 to TRBJ2-2; maybe TRBD1 (6 bases). CDR1 is SGHNT and CDR2 is YENEEA in the germline V gene. Trimming left V 5 bases short and J 5 bases short, with 9 bases between. This CDR3 is built from 13 residues. CDR3 loop: CASSQGTTGELFF. In nucleotides, the CDR3 is TGTGCCAGCAGCCAAGGGACAACCGGGGAGCTGTTTTTT. The entire variable domain, with the rest obtained from reference TRBV11-3 and TRBJ2-2, is as follows: EAGVVQSPRYKIIEKKQPVAFWCNPISGHNTLYWYLQNLGQGPELLIRYENEEAVDDSQLPKDRFSAERLKGVDSTLKIQPAELGDSAVYLCASSQGTTGELFFGEGSRLTVL.

The chain carries TRBV15 and TRBJ1-4; 7 bases are a match to TRBD1. The CDR3 covers 17 residues. In germline, CDR1 is LNHNV, CDR2 YYDKDF (reference sequence). The trim removed 1 base at V and 7 bases at J, leaving 12 bases unmatched. The chain's CDR3 is CATSRVKTGVDREKLFF. CDR3 coding DNA: TGTGCCACCAGCAGAGTTAAAACAGGGGTGGACCGTGAAAAACTGTTTTTT.

This clone came up once. V is TRBV24-1 and J is TRBJ1-2; D may be TRBD1 (5 bases). CDR1 and CDR2 (germline): KGHDR, SFDVKD. The CDR3 runs 15 residues. Trimming took off 3 bases at V and 4 bases at J, with 14 bases between the two ends. The CDR3 DNA reads as TGTGCCACCAGTGATCCGCGAAGGGGTATCTATGGCTACACCTTC. Its translation: CATSDPRRGIYGYTF.

The chain links TRBV4-1 to TRBJ2-3; 14 positions match TRBD2. The CDR3 covers 17 residues. The germline V gene encodes CDR1 MGHRA and CDR2 YSYEKL. The J segment lost 4 bases and the V segment lost 3 bases, leaving 6 bases of the junction unmatched. CDR3 nucleotide sequence: TGCGCCAGCAGCCAGAAAGGACTAGCGGGGGGATCAGATACGCAGTATTTT. This encodes CASSQKGLAGGSDTQYF.

This clone was seen a few times. This rearrangement joins TRBV14 to TRBJ2-3; 10 positions match TRBD2. Germline V lookup: CDR1 SGHDN, CDR2 FVKESK. CDR3 length: 17 residues. After removal of 0 bases from V and 4 bases from J, the junction contained 7 bases not matched to a gene. CDR3 loop: CASSQDSALAGADTQYF. The CDR3 DNA follows: TGTGCCAGCAGCCAAGATTCCGCCCTAGCGGGAGCAGATACGCAGTATTTT.